This entry concerns a single T cell receptor beta chain. The antigen remains undetermined. This specimen belongs to a study of CD8+CD57+ T cells in acquired aplastic anemia. Study-wide results and caveats: Roughly 30 sequences, all CD8+ CDR3, were shared between patients and controls.

Germline V CDR1 and CDR2: LNHDA, SQIVND (reference sequence). Trimming stripped 5 bases from V and 2 bases from J, with 15 bases between. This CDR3 has 15 residues. The template for TCR beta VDJ and CDR3 sequence profiling was genomic DNA. TCRdb independently ran MiXCR on the reads; one entry per CDR3 protein. The sample consists of roughly 130,000 distinct CDR3 sequences, about 46% of them appearing once. Sequenced material: sorted CD4+, CD8+, or CD8+CD57+ T cells (not recorded which) from PBMCs. The chain has TRBV19 and TRBJ2-5; weak D call: TRBD1 (6 bases). The TCR sequence derives from a human donor in good health, serving as a control. CDR3 amino acids: CASSLQGSTQETQYF. The CDR3 nucleotides are TGTGCCAGTAGTCTACAGGGTTCGACACAAGAGACCCAGTACTTC.